This T cell receptor beta chain was profiled in a study of technical replicates of blood from several donors. The CDR3 has 14 residues. Germline lookup yields CDR1 SGDLS and CDR2 YYNGEE. V was clipped by 2 bases and J by 4 bases; unmatched bases: 2. This table comes from immunoSEQ multiplex PCR, and its TCRdb copy is limited to in-frame clones, with some not included. The data contain 80,000 to 95,000 clones, approximately 93% of them singletons. This clone was picked up one time. The chain recombines TRBV9 with TRBJ2-5; 10 bases are a match to TRBD1. The sample consisted of T cells isolated from PBMCs. The source is a human donor in good health. CDR3 amino acids: CASSVGQGGETQYF. CDR3 sequence (DNA): TGTGCCAGCAGCGTTGGACAGGGGGGAGAGACCCAGTACTTC.